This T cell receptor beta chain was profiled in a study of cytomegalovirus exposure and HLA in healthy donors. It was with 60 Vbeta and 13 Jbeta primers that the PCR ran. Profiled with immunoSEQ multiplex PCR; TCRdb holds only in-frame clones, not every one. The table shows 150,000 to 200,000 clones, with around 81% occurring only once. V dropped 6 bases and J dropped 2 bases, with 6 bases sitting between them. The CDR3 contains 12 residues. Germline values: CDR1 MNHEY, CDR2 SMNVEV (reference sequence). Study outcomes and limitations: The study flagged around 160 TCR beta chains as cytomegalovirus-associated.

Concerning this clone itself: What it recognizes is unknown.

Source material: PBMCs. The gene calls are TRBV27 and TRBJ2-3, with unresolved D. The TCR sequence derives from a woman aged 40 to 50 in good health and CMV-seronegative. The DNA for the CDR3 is TGTGCCAGCAGCCATTCCACAGATACGCAGTATTTT. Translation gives CASSHSTDTQYF.